This T cell receptor (beta chain) was sequenced for a study of a mutant IDH1 vaccine in newly diagnosed glioma. Sequencing was performed with immunoSEQ multiplex PCR; in TCRdb, only in-frame clones are kept and a portion is missing. The table shows fewer than 150,000 clones, with approximately 87% occurring only once. Time point meaning: week 11, during vaccination. Doses of 300 ug of mutant IDH1 20-mer peptide were given with topical imiquimod. Note on this clone: The antigen is unknown.

Trimming took off 0 bases at V and 4 bases at J, with 10 bases between the two ends. CDR1 is SGDLS and CDR2 is YYNGEE in the germline V gene. This CDR3 contains 14 residues. The clonotype was recovered from a woman between 50 and 59 years old with glioma. The chain employs TRBV9 and TRBJ1-1; no clear D gene. Sequencing used PBMCs, obtained from a glioma patient whose treatment included an IDH1 peptide vaccine. DNA of the CDR3: TGTGCCAGCAGCGTAGATGGGGAGGGCACTGAAGCTTTCTTT. Translating gives CASSVDGEGTEAFF.